The clone carrying this T cell receptor (beta chain) has just one count. It is likely a read error, because the conserved phenylalanine at the end of the CDR3 is missing. No cell sorting was done before RNA was extracted from the tissue. More than 3 cm separated this lung sample from the edge of the tumor. A modified ARM-PCR protocol with three rounds of nested PCR amplified TCRbeta. TCRdb reprocessed the multiplex PCR reads via MiXCR and lists one record per CDR3 protein. The sample consists of approximately 79,000 distinct CDR3 sequences, around 80% of them appearing once. The record originates from a study of tumor and adjacent non-tumor tissue in lung cancer. The sequenced sample consisted of distant non-tumor lung tissue. This receptor was obtained from a man in his 70s with non-small cell lung cancer.

The CDR3, as DNA: TGTGCCAGCAGTCGAATAGCGGGAGCCACCGGGGAGCTGTTTTCT. Amino acids: CASSRIAGATGELFS. The V call is TRBV6-1, the J call TRBJ2-2; 9 nucleotides match TRBD2. Germline values: CDR1 MNHNS, CDR2 SASEGT. The V segment lost 5 bases and the J segment 4 bases; nucleotides outside the gene matches: 5. The CDR3 totals 15 residues.